This T cell receptor (beta chain) was sequenced for a study of cytomegalovirus exposure and HLA in healthy donors. Study-level background: Early released data had 65 million to 100 million unique TCRs, all coming from HLA-typed donors.

PCR amplification relied on 60 Vbeta primers (plus 13 Jbeta primers). Some clones are missing from TCRdb's copy, which holds only in-frame ones; the method was immunoSEQ multiplex PCR. Of around 130,000 clones detected, 80% to 85% appear once; the ten largest clones hold 2% to 2.5%. Turning to this clone: Its antigen is unknown.

Findings of the study overall: Owing to their indistinguishability, certain V segments, notably TRBV6-2 and TRBV6-3, were excluded.

The CDR3 extends over 16 amino acids. Germline V gives CDR1 SGHRS, CDR2 YFSETQ. Trimming left V 4 bases short and J 5 bases short, with 21 bases between. The specimen sequenced was PBMCs. This sequence originates from a woman aged 40 to 50 in good health and CMV-seronegative. The chain is built from TRBV5-1 and TRBJ1-1, with unresolved D. CDR3 sequence reads: CASSPPPTLGGTEAFF. The CDR3 DNA follows: TGCGCCAGCAGCCCTCCCCCGACATTAGGAGGTACTGAAGCTTTCTTT.